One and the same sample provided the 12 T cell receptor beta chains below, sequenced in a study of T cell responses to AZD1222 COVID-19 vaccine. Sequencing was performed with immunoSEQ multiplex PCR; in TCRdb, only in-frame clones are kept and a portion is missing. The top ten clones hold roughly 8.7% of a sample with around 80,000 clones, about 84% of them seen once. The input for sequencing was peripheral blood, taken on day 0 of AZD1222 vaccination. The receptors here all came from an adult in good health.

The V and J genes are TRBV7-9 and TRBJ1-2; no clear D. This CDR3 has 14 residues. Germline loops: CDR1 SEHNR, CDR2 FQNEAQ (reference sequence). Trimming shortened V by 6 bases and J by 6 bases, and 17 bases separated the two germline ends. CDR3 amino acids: CASSSDLGFHGYTF. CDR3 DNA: TGTGCCAGCAGTTCAGACCTGGGGTTCCATGGCTACACCTTC.

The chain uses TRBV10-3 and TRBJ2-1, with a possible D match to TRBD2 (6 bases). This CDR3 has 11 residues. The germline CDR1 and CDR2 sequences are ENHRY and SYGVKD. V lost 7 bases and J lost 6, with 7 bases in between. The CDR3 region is CAIMEGNEQFF. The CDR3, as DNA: TGTGCCATCATGGAGGGCAATGAGCAGTTCTTC.

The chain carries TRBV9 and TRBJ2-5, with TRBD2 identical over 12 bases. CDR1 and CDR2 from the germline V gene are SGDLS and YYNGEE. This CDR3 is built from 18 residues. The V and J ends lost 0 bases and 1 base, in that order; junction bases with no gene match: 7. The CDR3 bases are TGTGCCAGCAGCGTAGCACTAGCGGGGGGACGAATCCAAGAGACCCAGTACTTC. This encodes CASSVALAGGRIQETQYF.

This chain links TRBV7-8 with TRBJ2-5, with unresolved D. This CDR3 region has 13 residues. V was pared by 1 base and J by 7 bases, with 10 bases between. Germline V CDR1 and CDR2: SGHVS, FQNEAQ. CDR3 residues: CASSLVSSGTQYF. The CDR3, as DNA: TGTGCCAGCAGCTTAGTCTCCTCGGGGACCCAGTACTTC. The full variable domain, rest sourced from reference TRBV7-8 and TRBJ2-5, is GAGVSQSPRYKVAKRGQDVALRCDPISGHVSLFWYQQALGQGPEFLTYFQNEAQLDKSGLPSDRFFAERPEGSVSTLKIQRTQQEDSAVYLCASSLVSSGTQYFGPGTRLLVL.

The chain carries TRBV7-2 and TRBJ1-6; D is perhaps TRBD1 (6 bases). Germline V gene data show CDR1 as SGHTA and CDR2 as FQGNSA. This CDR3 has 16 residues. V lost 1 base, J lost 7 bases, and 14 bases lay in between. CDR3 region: CASSLGETGWNSPLHF. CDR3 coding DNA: TGTGCCAGCAGCTTAGGGGAGACAGGTTGGAATTCACCCCTCCACTTT. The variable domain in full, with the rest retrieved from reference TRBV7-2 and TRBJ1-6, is GAGVSQSPSNKVTEKGKDVELRCDPISGHTALYWYRQSLGQGLEFLIYFQGNSAPDKSGLPSDRFSAERTGGSVSTLTIQRTQQEDSAVYLCASSLGETGWNSPLHFGNGTRLTVT.

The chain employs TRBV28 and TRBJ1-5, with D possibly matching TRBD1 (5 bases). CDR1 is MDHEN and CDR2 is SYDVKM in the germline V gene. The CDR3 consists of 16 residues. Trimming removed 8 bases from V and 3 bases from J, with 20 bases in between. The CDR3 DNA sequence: TGTGCCAGCCTCCACGGTCGGGGCACATACAATCAGCCCCAGCATTTT. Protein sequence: CASLHGRGTYNQPQHF.

The CDR3, as DNA: TGTGCCAGTAGGCCCCCGGGACTCCGAACAGATACGCAGTATTTT. The encoded protein is CASRPPGLRTDTQYF. The J gene is TRBJ2-3, the V gene TRBV19, with D perhaps TRBD2 (6 bases). Germline CDR1 reads LNHDA; CDR2 reads SQIVND (reference sequence). The CDR3 consists of 15 residues. Trimming shortened V by 6 bases and J by 3 bases, and 16 bases separated the two germline ends.

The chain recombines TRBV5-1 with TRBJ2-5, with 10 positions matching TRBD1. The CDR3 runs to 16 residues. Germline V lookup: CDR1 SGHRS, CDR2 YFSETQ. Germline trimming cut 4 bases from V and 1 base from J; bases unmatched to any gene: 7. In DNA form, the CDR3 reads TGCGCCAGCAGCCTCGCCGGGACAGGGGTCCAAGAGACCCAGTACTTC. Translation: CASSLAGTGVQETQYF.

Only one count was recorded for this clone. The CDR3 bases are TGTGCCAGCAGTCACAGGGTAGGTGGCTACGAGCAGTACTTC. As protein: CASSHRVGGYEQYF. The J gene is TRBJ2-7, the V gene TRBV6-5, with a possible D match to TRBD1 (6 bases). Germline lookup yields CDR1 MNHEY and CDR2 SVGAGI. Trimming took 5 bases from V and 3 from J, leaving 14 bases between them. The length of the CDR3 is 14 residues.

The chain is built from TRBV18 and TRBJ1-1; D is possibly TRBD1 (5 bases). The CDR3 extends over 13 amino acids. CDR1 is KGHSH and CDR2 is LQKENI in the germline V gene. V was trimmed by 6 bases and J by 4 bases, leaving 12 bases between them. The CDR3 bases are TGTGCCAGCTCCCGGGACGCACGCACTGAAGCTTTCTTT. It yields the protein CASSRDARTEAFF.

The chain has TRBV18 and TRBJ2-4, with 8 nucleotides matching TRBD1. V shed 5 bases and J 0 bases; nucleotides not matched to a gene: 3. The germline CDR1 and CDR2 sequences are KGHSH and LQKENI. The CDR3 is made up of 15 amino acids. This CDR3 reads CASSRDRLAKNIQYF. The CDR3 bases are TGTGCCAGCTCAAGGGACAGGTTAGCCAAAAACATTCAGTACTTC.

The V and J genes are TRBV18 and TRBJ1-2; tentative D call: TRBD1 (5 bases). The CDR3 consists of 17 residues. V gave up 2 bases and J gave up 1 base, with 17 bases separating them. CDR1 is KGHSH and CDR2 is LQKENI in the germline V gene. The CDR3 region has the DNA TGTGCCAGCTCACCAATAGACAGACTCTTTCTTAACTATGGCTACACCTTC. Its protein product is CASSPIDRLFLNYGYTF.